This TCR beta chain came from a study of blood T cell repertoires in COVID-19. Study background: T cells, B-cell-depleted T cells, or PBMCs provided the cDNA or gDNA that served as material.

The table came from immunoSEQ multiplex PCR; TCRdb's copy has only in-frame clones and leaves some out. The table records fewer than 400,000 clones, about 90% of them present only once. Residents of about two dozen US areas, aged about 18 to 100 years, made up the participants. Grouping used clinical history reported by participants in a survey and questionnaire. Two consecutive negative NP/OP PCR tests, clearance, or resolved symptoms defined Cohort 3 recovery. The CDR3 is 16 residues long. Trimming removed 2 bases from V and 6 bases from J, with 14 bases in between. Germline V gene data show CDR1 as MNHEY and CDR2 as SVGAGI.

Sequenced material: PBMCs or T cells enriched from blood (not recorded which). This receptor was taken from a man aged 25 to 40 who had recovered from COVID-19. The rearrangement uses TRBV6-5 and TRBJ1-6; D unclear. The CDR3 here is CASSYGQATRNSPLHF. The CDR3 coding sequence is TGTGCCAGCAGTTACGGGCAGGCAACCCGTAATTCACCCCTCCACTTT.